This TCR beta chain derives from a study of vaccination and CD4 T cells after COVID-19. About the research overall: Cellular stimulation was performed using overlapping spike peptides derived from SARS-CoV-2, HCoV-NL63, HCoV-OC43 and HCoV-229E.

The Oncomine TCR Beta short-read assay generated sequence data from the DNA of cultured CD4+ T cells. MiXCR, applied by TCRdb to the PCR reads, yields one record per CDR3 protein. This table holds fewer than 6,000 distinct CDR3 sequences, roughly 23% found once. This CDR3 contains 15 residues. The V gene's germline CDR1 is SGHAT and CDR2 FQNNGV. V shed 5 bases and J 6 bases; nucleotides not matched to a gene: 8. A word on this clonotype: Its antigen is undetermined.

Treatment: roughly 10-day PBMC culture with coronavirus spike peptide pools or control peptides (ViraFEST assay). The chain is built from TRBV11-2 and TRBJ2-1, with TRBD2 matching 9 bases. This TCR derives from a human donor who had recovered from COVID-19. What was sequenced was CD4+ T cells from blood, cultured in vitro. CDR3 loop: CASSRASGVGNEQFF. CDR3 bases: TGTGCCAGCAGCAGGGCTAGCGGGGTCGGCAATGAGCAGTTCTTC.